This T cell receptor (beta chain) was recorded in a study of regulatory T cells in long-lasting Graves disease. Across the study: Duration of antithyroid drug therapy among newly diagnosed Graves' patients was under 3 months.

This clonotype was seen repeatedly, ten times or more. Sequencing libraries for TCR beta were prepared with iRepertoire HTBI primers and Arm-PCR of CDR3 regions. TCRdb used MiXCR to reprocess the multiplex PCR reads, holding one entry per CDR3 protein. This sample has about 420,000 distinct CDR3 sequences, with over 15% found just once. The sample's time point: newly diagnosed GD, antithyroid drugs for less than 3 months. From RNA extracted from PBMCs, the TCR library was made. These data were likewise used in another study, on T cells in Graves' hyperthyroidism and ophthalmopathy.

The clonotype comes from a woman between 18 and 29 years old with Graves disease. This material consisted of peripheral blood mononuclear cells (PBMCs), taken at new diagnosis, from a patient treated with antithyroid drugs.

The CDR3 DNA reads TGTGCCAGCAGCTTAGACAGGGGGCGGGTAAACGAGCAGTACTTC. It encodes CASSLDRGRVNEQYF. The chain uses TRBV7-2 and TRBJ2-7, with 9 positions matching TRBD1. V was pared by 1 base and J by 5 bases, with 6 bases of the junction left unmatched. This CDR3 contains 15 residues. Germline V gene data show CDR1 as SGHTA and CDR2 as FQGNSA. Full variable domain (missing parts from reference TRBV7-2 and TRBJ2-7): GAGVSQSPSNKVTEKGKDVELRCDPISGHTALYWYRQSLGQGLEFLIYFQGNSAPDKSGLPSDRFSAERTGGSVSTLTIQRTQQEDSAVYLCASSLDRGRVNEQYFGPGTRLTVT.